This T cell receptor (beta chain) was retrieved from a study of regulatory T cells in long-lasting Graves disease. Study-level background: Over 5 years on antithyroid drugs plus positive TSH receptor antibodies marked Graves' disease as persistent.

Comment on this clonotype: A read error may explain this, as a much larger clone is one base away.

Building the TCR beta libraries relied on iRepertoire HTBI primers, and CDR3 regions underwent Arm-PCR. TCRdb reprocessed the multiplex PCR reads with MiXCR, giving one entry per CDR3 protein. The sample carries roughly 500,000 distinct CDR3 sequences, 20% to 25% recorded once. Specified time point: persistent/refractory GD, antithyroid drugs over 5 years with positive TRAb. The TCR library was made from RNA that had been extracted from PBMCs in TRIzol. CDR1 and CDR2 (germline): SGHTA, FQGNSA. There are 15 residues in the CDR3. With 7 bases clipped from V and 0 bases from J, the junction kept 6 bases outside the gene matches.

The sequencing here drew on peripheral blood mononuclear cells (PBMCs), taken when the disease was refractory, from a patient treated with antithyroid drugs. The gene calls are TRBV7-2 and TRBJ2-7, with 10 bases lining up with TRBD2. The origin of this receptor is a female donor with Graves disease. The CDR3 DNA reads as TGTGCCAGCAACGTAGCGGGAGGAAGCTCCTACGAGCAGTACTTC. Protein product: CASNVAGGSSYEQYF.